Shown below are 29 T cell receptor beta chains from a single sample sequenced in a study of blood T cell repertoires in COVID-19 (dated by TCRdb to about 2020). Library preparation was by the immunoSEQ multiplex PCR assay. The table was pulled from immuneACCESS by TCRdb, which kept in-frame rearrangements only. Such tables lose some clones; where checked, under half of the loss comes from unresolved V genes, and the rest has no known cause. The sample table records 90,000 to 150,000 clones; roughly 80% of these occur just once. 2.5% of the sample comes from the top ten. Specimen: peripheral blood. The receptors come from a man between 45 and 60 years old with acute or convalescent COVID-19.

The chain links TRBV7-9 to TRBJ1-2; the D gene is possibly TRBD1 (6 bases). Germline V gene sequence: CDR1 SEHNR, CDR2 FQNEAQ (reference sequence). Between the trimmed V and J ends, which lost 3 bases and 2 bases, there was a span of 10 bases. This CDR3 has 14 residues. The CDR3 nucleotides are TGTGCCAGCAGCTTCAGACAGGAGAACTATGGCTACACCTTC. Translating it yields CASSFRQENYGYTF.

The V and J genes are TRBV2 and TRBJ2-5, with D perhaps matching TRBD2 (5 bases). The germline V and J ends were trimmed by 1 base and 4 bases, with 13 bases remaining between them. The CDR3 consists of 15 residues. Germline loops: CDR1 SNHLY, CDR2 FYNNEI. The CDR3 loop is CASSEVRVEGETQYF. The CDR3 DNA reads TGTGCCAGCAGTGAAGTAAGGGTAGAGGGAGAGACCCAGTACTTC.

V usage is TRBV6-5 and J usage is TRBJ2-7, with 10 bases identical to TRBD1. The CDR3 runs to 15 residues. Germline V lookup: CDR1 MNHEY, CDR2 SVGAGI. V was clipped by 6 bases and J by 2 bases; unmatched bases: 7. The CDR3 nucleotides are TGTGCCAGCAGCCGATGGACAGGGGGAGCCTACGAGCAGTACTTC. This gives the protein CASSRWTGGAYEQYF.

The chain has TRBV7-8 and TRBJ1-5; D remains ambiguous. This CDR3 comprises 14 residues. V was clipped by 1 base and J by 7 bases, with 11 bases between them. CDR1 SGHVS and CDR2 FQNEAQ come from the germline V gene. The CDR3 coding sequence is TGTGCCAGCAGCTTAGGGCCAGGAGGGCAGCCCCAGCATTTT. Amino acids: CASSLGPGGQPQHF.

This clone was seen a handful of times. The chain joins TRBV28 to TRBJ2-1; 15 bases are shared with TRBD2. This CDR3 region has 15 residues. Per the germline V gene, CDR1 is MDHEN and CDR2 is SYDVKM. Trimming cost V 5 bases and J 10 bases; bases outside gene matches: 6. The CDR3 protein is CASSGSGLAGGEQFF. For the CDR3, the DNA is TGTGCCAGCAGTGGGTCGGGACTAGCGGGAGGCGAGCAGTTCTTC.

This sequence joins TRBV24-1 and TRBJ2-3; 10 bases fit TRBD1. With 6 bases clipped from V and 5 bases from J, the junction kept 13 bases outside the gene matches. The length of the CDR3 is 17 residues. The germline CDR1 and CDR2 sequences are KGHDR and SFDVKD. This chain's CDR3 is CATSTPDGTGDQDTQYF. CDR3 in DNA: TGTGCCACCAGTACCCCCGACGGGACAGGGGACCAAGATACGCAGTATTTT.

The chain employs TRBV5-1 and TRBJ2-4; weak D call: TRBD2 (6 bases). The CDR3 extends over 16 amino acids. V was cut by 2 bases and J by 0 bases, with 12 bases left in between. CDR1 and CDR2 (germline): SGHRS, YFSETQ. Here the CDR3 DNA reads TGCGCCAGCAGCTTCCGGAGGGGACTAGCCAAAAACATTCAGTACTTC. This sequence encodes CASSFRRGLAKNIQYF.

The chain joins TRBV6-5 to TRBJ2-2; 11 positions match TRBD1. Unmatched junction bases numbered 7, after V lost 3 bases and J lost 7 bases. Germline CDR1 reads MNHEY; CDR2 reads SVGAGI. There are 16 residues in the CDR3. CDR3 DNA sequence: TGTGCCAGCAGTTATCCGGACAGGGGGCTGGTCGGGGAGCTGTTTTTT. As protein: CASSYPDRGLVGELFF.

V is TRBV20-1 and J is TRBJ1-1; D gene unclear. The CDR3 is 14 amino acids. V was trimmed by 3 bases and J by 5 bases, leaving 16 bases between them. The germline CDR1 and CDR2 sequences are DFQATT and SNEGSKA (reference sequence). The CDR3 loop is CSASWPERVTEAFF. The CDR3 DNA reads TGCAGTGCTAGTTGGCCAGAACGGGTGACTGAAGCTTTCTTT.

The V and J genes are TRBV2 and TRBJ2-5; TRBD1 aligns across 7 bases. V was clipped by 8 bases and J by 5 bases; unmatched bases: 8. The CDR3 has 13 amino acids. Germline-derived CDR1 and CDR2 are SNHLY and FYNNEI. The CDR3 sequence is CASRPDRIETQYF. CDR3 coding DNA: TGTGCCAGCCGACCGGACAGGATTGAGACCCAGTACTTC.

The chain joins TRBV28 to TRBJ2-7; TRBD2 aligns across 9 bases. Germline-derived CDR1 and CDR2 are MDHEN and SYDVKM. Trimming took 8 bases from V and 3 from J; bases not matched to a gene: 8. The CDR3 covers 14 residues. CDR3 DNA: TGTGCCAGCTCTCGGCTAGCGGGACTCTACGAGCAGTACTTC. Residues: CASSRLAGLYEQYF.

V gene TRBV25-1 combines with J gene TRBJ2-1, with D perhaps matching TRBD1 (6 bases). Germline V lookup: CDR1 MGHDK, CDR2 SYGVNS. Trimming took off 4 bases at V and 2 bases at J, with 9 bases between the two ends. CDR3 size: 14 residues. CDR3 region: CASSAQGAYNEQFF. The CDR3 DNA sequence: TGTGCCAGCAGTGCACAGGGAGCCTACAATGAGCAGTTCTTC. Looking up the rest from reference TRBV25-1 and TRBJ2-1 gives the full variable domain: EADIYQTPRYLVIGTGKKITLECSQTMGHDKMYWYQQDPGMELHLIHYSYGVNSTEKGDLSSESTVSRIRTEHFPLTLESARPSHTSQYLCASSAQGAYNEQFFGPGTRLTVL.

The CDR3 protein is CAKLRRNYGYTF. In DNA form, the CDR3 reads TGTGCCAAACTACGGAGGAACTATGGCTACACCTTC. The V and J genes are TRBV19 and TRBJ1-2, with D unresolved. The germline V gene encodes CDR1 LNHDA and CDR2 SQIVND (reference sequence). The length of the CDR3 is 12 residues. V lost 10 bases, J lost 2 bases, and 11 bases lay in between.

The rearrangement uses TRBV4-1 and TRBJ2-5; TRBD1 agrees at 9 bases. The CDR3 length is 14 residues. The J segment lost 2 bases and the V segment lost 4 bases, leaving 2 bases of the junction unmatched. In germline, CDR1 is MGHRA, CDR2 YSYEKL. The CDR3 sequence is CASSLGTGQETQYF. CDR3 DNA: TGCGCCAGCAGCCTCGGGACAGGGCAAGAGACCCAGTACTTC.

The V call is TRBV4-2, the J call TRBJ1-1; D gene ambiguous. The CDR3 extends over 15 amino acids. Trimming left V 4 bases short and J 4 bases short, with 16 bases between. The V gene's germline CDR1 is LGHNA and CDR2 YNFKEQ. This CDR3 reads CASSPGRDGVTEAFF. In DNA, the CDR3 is TGTGCCAGCAGCCCCGGGAGGGATGGGGTCACTGAAGCTTTCTTT.

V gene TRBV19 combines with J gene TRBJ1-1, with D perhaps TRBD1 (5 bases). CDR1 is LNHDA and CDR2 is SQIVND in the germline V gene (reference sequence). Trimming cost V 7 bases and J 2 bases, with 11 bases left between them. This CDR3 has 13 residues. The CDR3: CASMAGLNTEAFF. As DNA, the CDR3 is TGTGCCAGTATGGCAGGGTTAAACACTGAAGCTTTCTTT.

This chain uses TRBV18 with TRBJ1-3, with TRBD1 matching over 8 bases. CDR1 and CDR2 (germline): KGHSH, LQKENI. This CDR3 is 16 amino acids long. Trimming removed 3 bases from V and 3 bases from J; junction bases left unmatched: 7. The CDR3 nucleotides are TGTGCCAGCTCACCTGATCAGGGGGCGCGTGGAAACACCATATATTTT. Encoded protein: CASSPDQGARGNTIYF.

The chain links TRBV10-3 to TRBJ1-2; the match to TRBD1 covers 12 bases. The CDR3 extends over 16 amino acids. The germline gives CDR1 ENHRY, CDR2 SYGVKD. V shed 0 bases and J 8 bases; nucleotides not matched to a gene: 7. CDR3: CAISESEGDRGQGYTF. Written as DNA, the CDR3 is TGTGCCATCAGTGAGTCTGAGGGGGACAGGGGGCAAGGCTACACCTTC.

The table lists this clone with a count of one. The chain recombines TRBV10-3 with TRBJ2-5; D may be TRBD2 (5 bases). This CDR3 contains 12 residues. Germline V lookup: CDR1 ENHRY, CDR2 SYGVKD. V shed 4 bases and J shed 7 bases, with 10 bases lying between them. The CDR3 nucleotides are TGTGCCATCAGTGCGGGGAGCGGGACCCAGTACTTC. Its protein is CAISAGSGTQYF.

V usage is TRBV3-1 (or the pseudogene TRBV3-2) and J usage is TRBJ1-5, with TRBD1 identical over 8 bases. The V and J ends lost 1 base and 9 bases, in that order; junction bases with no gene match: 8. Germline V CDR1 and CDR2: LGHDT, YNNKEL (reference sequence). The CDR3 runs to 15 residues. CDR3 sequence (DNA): TGTGCCAGCAGCCAAGTTTCAGGGGGCGGGTCGCCCCAGCATTTT. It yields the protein CASSQVSGGGSPQHF.

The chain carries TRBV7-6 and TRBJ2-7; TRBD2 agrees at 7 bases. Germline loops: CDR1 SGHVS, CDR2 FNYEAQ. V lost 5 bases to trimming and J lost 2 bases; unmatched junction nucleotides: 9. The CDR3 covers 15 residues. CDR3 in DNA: TGTGCCAGCAGCCTTCGGGGGGATAGCACCTACGAGCAGTACTTC. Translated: CASSLRGDSTYEQYF.

CDR3 sequence (DNA): TGTGCCAGCTCACCACTGGGGGCAGAGGACGAGCAGTACTTC. Translation: CASSPLGAEDEQYF. V usage is TRBV18 and J usage is TRBJ2-7, with a weak D call TRBD1 (6 bases). The CDR3 consists of 14 residues. V lost 1 base, J lost 5 bases, and 12 bases lay in between. Germline lookup yields CDR1 KGHSH and CDR2 LQKENI.

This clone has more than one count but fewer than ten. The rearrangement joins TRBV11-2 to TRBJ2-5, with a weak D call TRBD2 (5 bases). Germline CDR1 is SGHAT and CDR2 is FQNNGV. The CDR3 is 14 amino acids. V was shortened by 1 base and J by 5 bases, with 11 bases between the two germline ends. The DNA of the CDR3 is TGTGCCAGCAGCTTAGGTTTCCAGCGGGAGACCCAGTACTTC. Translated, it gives CASSLGFQRETQYF.

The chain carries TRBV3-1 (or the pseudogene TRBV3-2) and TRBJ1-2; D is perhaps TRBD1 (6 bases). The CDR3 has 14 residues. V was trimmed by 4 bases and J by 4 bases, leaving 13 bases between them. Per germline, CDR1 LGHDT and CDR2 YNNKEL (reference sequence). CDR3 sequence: CASSPDGTTYGYTF. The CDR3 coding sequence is TGTGCCAGCAGCCCCGACGGGACAACCTATGGCTACACCTTC.

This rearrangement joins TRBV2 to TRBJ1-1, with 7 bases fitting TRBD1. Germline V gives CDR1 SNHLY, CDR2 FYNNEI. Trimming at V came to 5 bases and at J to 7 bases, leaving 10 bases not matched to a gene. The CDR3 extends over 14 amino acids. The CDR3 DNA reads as TGTGCCAGCAGTTGGGGACAGCCTATGGATGAAGCTTTCTTT. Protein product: CASSWGQPMDEAFF. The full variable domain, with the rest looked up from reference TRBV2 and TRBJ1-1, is EPEVTQTPSHQVTQMGQEVILRCVPISNHLYFYWYRQILGQKVEFLVSFYNNEISEKSEIFDDQFSVERPDGSNFTLKIRSTKLEDSAMYFCASSWGQPMDEAFFGQGTRLTVV.

Written as DNA, the CDR3 is TGTGCCAGCAGACTCCGCGGATGGGGCGAAAAACTGTTTTTT. It encodes CASRLRGWGEKLFF. The V gene is TRBV6-6, the J gene TRBJ1-4; perhaps TRBD1 as D (5 bases). Deletions cut 6 bases from V and 8 bases from J, with 16 bases between. This CDR3 is built from 14 residues. The germline CDR1 and CDR2 sequences are MNHNY and SVGAGI (reference sequence).

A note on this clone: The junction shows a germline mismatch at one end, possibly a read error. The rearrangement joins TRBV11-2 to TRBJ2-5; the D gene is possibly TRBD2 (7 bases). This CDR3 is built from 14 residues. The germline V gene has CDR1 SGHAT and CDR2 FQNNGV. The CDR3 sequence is CTSSLGGLLETQYF. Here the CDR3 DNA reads TGTACCAGCAGCTTAGGGGGACTACTAGAGACCCAGTACTTC.

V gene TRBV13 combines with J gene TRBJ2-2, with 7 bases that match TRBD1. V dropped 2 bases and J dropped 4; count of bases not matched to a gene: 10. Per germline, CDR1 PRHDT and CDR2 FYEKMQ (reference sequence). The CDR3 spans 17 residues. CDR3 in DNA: TGTGCCAGCAGCTTAAGGGGGACAGCCGGACCCACCGGGGAGCTGTTTTTT. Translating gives CASSLRGTAGPTGELFF.

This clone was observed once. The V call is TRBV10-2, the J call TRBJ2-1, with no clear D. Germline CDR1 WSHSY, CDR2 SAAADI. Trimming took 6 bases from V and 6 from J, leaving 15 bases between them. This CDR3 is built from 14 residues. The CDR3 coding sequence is TGCGCCAGCAGGATGCTAGGTTTCACCAATGAGCAGTTCTTC. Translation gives CASRMLGFTNEQFF.